Below, 14 T cell receptor beta chains from the same sample are listed, as sequenced in a study of tumor-infiltrating lymphocytes in primary liver carcinoma (dated by TCRdb to about 2017). Blood RNA was extracted from unsorted whole blood using TRIzol reagent, and germline DNA was obtained with the DNeasy Blood & Tissue kit. Sequencing was performed on an Illumina HiSeq 2500. A constant-region primer and ProtoScript II reverse transcriptase were used to reverse-transcribe TCRbeta-specific cDNA from 500 ng total RNA. TCRbeta libraries were built with three nested multiplex PCR rounds, a slightly modified ARM-PCR procedure. The first two PCR rounds used multiplex TRBV1-TRBV30 forward primers with a Cbeta reverse primer, each for roughly 10 cycles. The public reads were reanalyzed by TCRdb: fastp trimming at Q25, MiXCR alignment, in-frame beta chains only. Each CDR3 protein gets just one entry, which takes the most common genes and DNA from the rows behind it. In all, the sample holds 250,000 to 400,000 distinct CDR3 sequences, and about 60% of those were seen once. The ten most abundant clones make up 9% to 10% of the sample.

Source material: peripheral blood. The receptors derive from a man aged 35 to 55 with primary liver carcinoma and hepatitis B virus infection.

About this clonotype itself: The junction departs from the called germline gene at one end, perhaps through a read error. The chain has TRBV4-2 and TRBJ1-1; weak D call: TRBD1 (6 bases). The CDR3 consists of 13 residues. CDR1 and CDR2 (germline): LGHNA, YNFKEQ. CDR3 nucleotide sequence: TGCGCCAGCAGCCAAGACAGGAGCACTGAAGCTTCCTTT. Translated: CASSQDRSTEASF.

For this clonotype: Because it lacks the conserved phenylalanine or tryptophan at the end, this CDR3 is likely a read error. This chain joins TRBV4-3 and TRBJ1-6, with 8 bases aligning to TRBD1. Germline assignment: CDR1 LGHNA and CDR2 YSLEER. The CDR3 totals 14 residues. In DNA form, the CDR3 reads TGCGTCAGCAGCAAGGGACAGGCTAATTCACCCCTCCACTTA. Translating gives CVSSKGQANSPLHL.

Only a few counts were recorded for this clonotype. The chain combines TRBV6-1 with TRBJ2-1; no firm D call. Trimming removed 2 bases from V and 0 bases from J, with 8 bases in between. The CDR3 totals 15 residues. CDR1 is MNHNS and CDR2 is SASEGT in the germline V gene. The CDR3 is CASSEQPGSYNEQFF. As DNA, the CDR3 is TGTGCCAGCAGTGAACAGCCGGGCTCCTACAATGAGCAGTTCTTC.

This clonotype was counted a few times. The chain recombines TRBV7-9 with TRBJ2-7; D is ambiguous. Per germline, CDR1 SEHNR and CDR2 FQNEAQ (reference sequence). This CDR3 contains 11 residues. The germline V and J ends were trimmed by 1 base and 7 bases, with 5 bases remaining between them. DNA for the CDR3: TGTGCCAGCAGCTTAGGAGTTGAGCAGTACTTC. Residues: CASSLGVEQYF.

About this clonotype itself: This may be a read error: a much more frequent sequence differs by one nucleotide. The chain is built from TRBV29-1 and TRBJ2-7; 7 bases are shared with TRBD1. CDR3 length equals 12 residues. Germline V CDR1 and CDR2: SQVTM, ANQGSEA. The CDR3: CSVETGSYVQYF. CDR3 nucleotides: TGCAGCGTCGAGACAGGGTCCTACGTGCAGTACTTC.

This clonotype was picked up many times. The genes are TRBV10-1 and TRBJ2-7, with 13 bases aligning to TRBD2. CDR1 and CDR2 from the germline V gene are WNHNN and SYGVQD (reference sequence). Unmatched junction bases numbered 4, after V lost 2 bases and J lost 0 bases. CDR3 length: 17 residues. In DNA, the CDR3 is TGCGCCAGCAGTGAGGGACTAGCGGGGGACCCCTCCTACGAGCAGTACTTC. It encodes CASSEGLAGDPSYEQYF.

This chain uses TRBV5-1 with TRBJ1-4; D is uncertain. Trimming shortened V by 0 bases and J by 8 bases, and 14 bases separated the two germline ends. The CDR3 is 15 amino acids. CDR1 is SGHRS, CDR2 YFSETQ, per germline. The CDR3 sequence: CASSLDPRLGEKLFF. The CDR3 DNA reads TGCGCCAGCAGCTTGGACCCCAGGCTGGGGGAAAAACTGTTTTTT.

V gene TRBV24-1 combines with J gene TRBJ2-3; D is uncertain. The J call is uncertain, as TRBJ1-5 better fits the DNA end. The CDR3 has 16 residues. The germline CDR1 and CDR2 sequences are KGHDR and SFDVKD. In DNA form, the CDR3 reads TGTGCCACCAGTGATTTGAGGAGCGGGAGCACAGATACGCAGCATTTT. This gives the protein CATSDLRSGSTDTQHF.

Only a few counts were recorded for this clonotype. J is TRBJ1-1 and V is TRBV6-6; 7 bases match TRBD1. Unmatched junction bases numbered 8, after V lost 6 bases and J lost 7 bases. The CDR3 totals 13 residues. Germline V gene sequence: CDR1 MNHNY, CDR2 SVGAGI (reference sequence). CDR3 sequence reads: CASSLTGSYEAFF. The DNA of the CDR3 is TGTGCCAGCAGCCTGACAGGGTCGTATGAAGCTTTCTTT.

This clonotype is a singleton in its sample. One end of the junction is discordant with germline, which a read error may explain. This chain connects TRBV12-3 or TRBV12-4 to TRBJ1-3; D ambiguous. This CDR3 is 14 amino acids long. The CDR3 here is CASSWDYSGNAIYF. CDR3 sequence (DNA): TGTGCCAGCAGCTGGGATTACTCTGGAAACGCCATATATTTT.

This clonotype was counted at least ten times. The chain couples TRBV29-1 to TRBJ1-3; a possible D gene is TRBD1 (5 bases). This CDR3 is 15 amino acids long. CDR1 and CDR2 (germline): SQVTM, ANQGSEA. The V end lost 0 bases, the J end lost 4 bases, and 13 bases lay between the germline ends. For the CDR3, the DNA is TGCAGCGTTGAAGATAAGACAGCTCGAGGAAACACCATATATTTT. This encodes CSVEDKTARGNTIYF.

This clonotype was detected ten times or more. V gene TRBV6-1 combines with J gene TRBJ2-3; D remains unclear. The CDR3 covers 14 residues. The germline gives CDR1 MNHNS, CDR2 SASEGT. V dropped 4 bases and J dropped 4 bases, with 12 bases sitting between them. CDR3 sequence (DNA): TGTGCCAGCAGTGGAAACCAGGCCCCAGATACGCAGTATTTT. As protein: CASSGNQAPDTQYF.

V gene TRBV6-5 combines with J gene TRBJ2-3, with 10 nucleotides matching TRBD2. The germline gives CDR1 MNHEY, CDR2 SVGAGI. Losses at the gene ends were 7 bases for V and 6 bases for J; bases not matched to a gene: 7. The CDR3 runs to 14 residues. The chain's CDR3 is CASKAGLASDTQYF. The CDR3 nucleotides read TGTGCCAGCAAGGCGGGACTAGCGTCCGATACGCAGTATTTT.

This clonotype was seen ten or more times. V usage is TRBV4-3 and J usage is TRBJ2-3, with D possibly matching TRBD2 (6 bases). The CDR3 has 14 amino acids. Germline loops: CDR1 LGHNA, CDR2 YSLEER. Deletions cut 1 base from V and 6 bases from J, with 11 bases between. The CDR3 here is CASSQGTSSDTQYF. The CDR3 DNA reads as TGCGCCAGCAGCCAAGGTACTAGCTCCGATACGCAGTATTTT.